Listed here are 14 T cell receptor beta chains from one sample, sequenced in a study of blood T cell repertoires in COVID-19. Only in-frame clones appear in the TCRdb table, and some are missing; sequencing was by immunoSEQ multiplex PCR. Here the sample spans over 45,000 clones, about 91% being singletons. What was sequenced was peripheral blood. These receptor sequences come from a man between 40 and 49 years old with COVID-19, enrolled during active disease.

This chain joins TRBV27 and TRBJ2-2; 10 positions agree with TRBD1. This CDR3 contains 16 residues. CDR1 and CDR2 from the germline V gene are MNHEY and SMNVEV (reference sequence). V trimming: 2 bases; J trimming: 8 bases; junction bases outside the gene matches: 8. The DNA of the CDR3 is TGTGCCAGCAGTTTAGGGGACAGGGGCGTTTCGGGGGAGCTGTTTTTT. It is translated as CASSLGDRGVSGELFF.

This chain links TRBV28 with TRBJ1-1, with D possibly being TRBD1 (6 bases). Germline CDR1 and CDR2: MDHEN and SYDVKM. V dropped 8 bases and J dropped 6 bases, with 13 bases sitting between them. The CDR3 covers 12 residues. CDR3 in amino acids: CASRTGLAEAFF. The CDR3 DNA reads as TGTGCCAGCCGTACAGGGTTGGCTGAAGCTTTCTTT. The whole variable domain, remainder taken from reference TRBV28 and TRBJ1-1, is DVKVTQSSRYLVKRTGEKVFLECVQDMDHENMFWYRQDPGLGLRLIYFSYDVKMKEKGDIPEGYSVSREKKERFSLILESASTNQTSMYLCASRTGLAEAFFGQGTRLTVV.

V usage is TRBV30 and J usage is TRBJ1-5; D not certain. The germline V and J ends were trimmed by 0 bases and 9 bases, with 15 bases remaining between them. The germline gives CDR1 GTSNPN, CDR2 SVGIG (reference sequence). The CDR3 has 14 amino acids. CDR3 DNA sequence: TGTGCCTGGAGTGTAACCCCTTCGAGATCGCCCCAGCATTTT. It codes for CAWSVTPSRSPQHF.

The rearrangement uses TRBV24-1 and TRBJ1-1, with 10 bases lining up with TRBD1. The CDR3 totals 19 residues. J gave up 1 base and V 2 bases, and 12 bases lay outside the gene matches. Germline CDR1 reads KGHDR; CDR2 reads SFDVKD. CDR3 nucleotides: TGTGCCACCAGTGATTGCTACGCGGGACAGGGGAGACAGAACACTGAAGCTTTCTTT. It encodes CATSDCYAGQGRQNTEAFF.

The genes are TRBV10-3 and TRBJ2-7, with D possibly being TRBD2 (5 bases). This CDR3 has 14 residues. Germline CDR1 ENHRY, CDR2 SYGVKD. V shed 6 bases and J shed 2 bases, with 14 bases lying between them. The chain's CDR3 is CAIRLDGVTYEQYF. CDR3 nucleotides: TGTGCCATCAGACTGGACGGGGTTACCTACGAGCAGTACTTC.

The rearrangement uses TRBV2 and TRBJ1-4; 8 bases align to TRBD1. Germline CDR1 is SNHLY and CDR2 is FYNNEI. The CDR3 loop spans 14 amino acids. The ends lost 6 bases at V and 7 bases at J; junction bases unmatched: 7. The CDR3 DNA follows: TGTGCCAGCAGAGAACAGGGGGATTTTGAAAAACTGTTTTTT. Protein: CASREQGDFEKLFF.

This clone turned up a few times. The V call is TRBV12-2, the J call TRBJ1-5. TRBV12-2 corresponds to a pseudogene. CDR3 length: 18 residues. Written as DNA, the CDR3 is TGTGCAAGTCGCTTAGTCGCGGCAGATAGACTACCTAATCAGCCCCAGCATTTT. Residues: CASRLVAADRLPNQPQHF.

The chain joins TRBV6-5 to TRBJ2-1; 7 positions agree with TRBD2. Germline V gene lookup returns CDR1 MNHEY and CDR2 SVGAGI. The CDR3 extends over 13 amino acids. The V and J ends lost 7 bases and 3 bases, in that order; junction bases with no gene match: 3. The CDR3 sequence: CASIGGSYNEQFF. The CDR3 DNA reads as TGTGCCAGCATTGGCGGGAGCTACAATGAGCAGTTCTTC.

The CDR3 DNA follows: TGCGCCAGCAGCTTGGCCGCGGGACTAGCGGGATTGAAGCAGTTCTTC. Translation: CASSLAAGLAGLKQFF. This chain joins TRBV5-1 and TRBJ2-1; 13 positions match TRBD2. This CDR3 region has 16 residues. V was pared by 0 bases and J by 11 bases, with 8 bases of the junction left unmatched. Germline V gives CDR1 SGHRS, CDR2 YFSETQ.

The rearrangement links TRBV7-6 to TRBJ2-7; 7 bases align to TRBD2. The CDR3 consists of 15 residues. Germline V CDR1 and CDR2: SGHVS, FNYEAQ. The trim removed 6 bases at V and 0 bases at J, leaving 8 bases unmatched. This CDR3 reads CASSRGVSGSYEQYF. The CDR3 nucleotides are TGTGCCAGCAGTCGGGGGGTGAGTGGCTCCTACGAGCAGTACTTC.

The chain couples TRBV28 to TRBJ2-7, with 8 bases fitting TRBD2. Losses at the gene ends were 5 bases for V and 12 bases for J; bases not matched to a gene: 12. Germline CDR1 reads MDHEN; CDR2 reads SYDVKM. The length of the CDR3 is 13 residues. The CDR3, as DNA: TGTGCCAGCAGTGCAGGAGTCGGGGGGGCGGTGTACTTC. Translation: CASSAGVGGAVYF.

The chain recombines TRBV2 with TRBJ1-3, with a possible D match to TRBD1 (5 bases). Germline CDR1 reads SNHLY; CDR2 reads FYNNEI. V gave up 6 bases and J gave up 3 bases, with 12 bases separating them. The CDR3 is made up of 14 amino acids. The CDR3 sequence is CASRGPGDGNTIYF. The CDR3 coding sequence is TGTGCCAGCAGGGGACCGGGGGATGGAAACACCATATATTTT.

V and J are TRBV28 and TRBJ1-2; 11 bases map to TRBD1. The CDR3 loop spans 18 amino acids. The V and J ends lost 2 bases and 0 bases, in that order; junction bases with no gene match: 8. CDR1 is MDHEN, CDR2 SYDVKM, per germline. The CDR3 coding sequence is TGTGCCAGCAGTTTAGTCGGACAGGGGGCGAAGGCTAACTATGGCTACACCTTC. Amino acids: CASSLVGQGAKANYGYTF.

The genes are TRBV11-3 and TRBJ2-3, with D possibly being TRBD2 (6 bases). Germline V CDR1 and CDR2: SGHNT, YENEEA. The CDR3 is 16 residues long. Trimming removed 0 bases at V and 5 bases at J, with 15 bases between. CDR3 protein: CASSLDLTGDGDTQYF. Here the CDR3 DNA reads TGTGCCAGCAGCTTAGATCTAACGGGGGACGGAGATACGCAGTATTTT.